The TCR beta chain under discussion was sequenced for a study of somatic mutations in cytotoxic T cells in rheumatoid arthritis. The data were produced by immunoSEQ multiplex PCR, yet TCRdb's version contains in-frame clones alone and is incomplete. This sample has about 7,100 clones; around 80% occur once, and the top ten carry 9.5% to 13%. This clone has a single count. What it binds is not known. Points from the study as a whole: Age was associated with higher CD8+ clonality in rheumatoid arthritis patients, not in healthy controls.

CDR3 length equals 16 residues. Trimming at V came to 4 bases and at J to 9 bases, leaving 7 bases not matched to a gene. Per the germline V gene, CDR1 is SGHTA and CDR2 is FQGNSA. The receptor comes from an adult with rheumatoid arthritis. This chain uses TRBV7-2 with TRBJ1-6; TRBD1 matches at 12 bases. The sequenced material came from CD8+ T cells sorted from blood. This chain's CDR3 is CASSSYRDRGLSPLHF. CDR3 nucleotides: TGTGCCAGCAGCTCTTATCGGGACAGGGGGCTTTCACCCCTCCACTTT.